A few counts support the clone carrying this TCR beta chain. J gave up 7 bases and V 4 bases, and 12 bases lay outside the gene matches. The germline V gene encodes CDR1 SGDLS and CDR2 YYNGEE. The CDR3 runs to 16 residues. The entry originates in a study of blood T cell repertoires in COVID-19. Study-wide context: From T cells, B-cell-depleted T cells, or PBMCs came the material, which was cDNA or gDNA.

In the original analysis: By means of reference gene primer amplification, nucleated cell counts were estimated. Repertoires were generated with immunoSEQ multiplex PCR, while TCRdb's copy carries only in-frame clones and drops some. V, J and clone size derive from that table, while D and trimming were established from the DNA sequence. The sample gives 270,000 or so clones, approximately 82% of which show up once; roughly 3.1% is in the top ten. The sequencing input was peripheral blood. This chain uses TRBV9 with TRBJ2-1; 9 nucleotides line up with TRBD1. The sequence was obtained from a woman aged 18-29 years with acute or convalescent COVID-19. The CDR3 is CASSQGTGNFGNEQFF. In DNA form, the CDR3 reads TGTGCCAGCAGCCAAGGGACAGGGAATTTCGGGAATGAGCAGTTCTTC.